Presented here are 17 T cell receptor beta chains from one specimen sequenced in a study of Ad26.COV2.S vaccination and SARS-CoV-2 variants. Using immunoSEQ multiplex PCR, the repertoire was profiled, and TCRdb retains in-frame clones only, with some absent. The profile covers over 400,000 clones, with 80% to 95% appearing a single time and around 1.7% taken by the ten largest. Documented treatment: roughly 19 received Ad26.COV2.S at low or high dose, single or two shots; about 5 received placebo; per-sample allocation not given. Samples were taken on day 63 after the first vaccine or placebo injection. This specimen consisted of peripheral blood, obtained in a trial of Ad26.COV2.S vaccine versus placebo. The receptors come from a person aged 18 to 59 who received the Ad26.COV2.S COVID-19 vaccine or a placebo.

The chain employs TRBV11-2 and TRBJ2-1; D possibly corresponds to TRBD1 (6 bases). V was pared by 3 bases and J by 4 bases, with 7 bases between. This CDR3 region has 13 residues. Germline-derived CDR1 and CDR2 are SGHAT and FQNNGV. In nucleotides, the CDR3 is TGTGCCAGCAGCTTGGACAGATACAATGAGCAGTTCTTC. Translation: CASSLDRYNEQFF.

As DNA, the CDR3 is TGTGCCAGTAGGGCCAAAAACATTCAGTACTTC. It translates to CASRAKNIQYF. V and J are TRBV28 and TRBJ2-4; D is unresolved. This CDR3 has 11 residues. V gave up 9 bases and J gave up 1 base, with 4 bases separating them. In germline, CDR1 is MDHEN, CDR2 SYDVKM. The entire variable domain, with the rest obtained from reference TRBV28 and TRBJ2-4, is as follows: DVKVTQSSRYLVKRTGEKVFLECVQDMDHENMFWYRQDPGLGLRLIYFSYDVKMKEKGDIPEGYSVSREKKERFSLILESASTNQTSMYLCASRAKNIQYFGAGTRLSVL.

This clone was counted a single time. At one of its ends the junction is not consistent with the germline gene, which may arise from a read error. The chain combines TRBV6-1 with TRBJ2-7, with TRBD1 as a possible D gene (6 bases). Germline loops: CDR1 MNHNS, CDR2 SASEGT. The CDR3 totals 16 residues. For the CDR3, the DNA is TGTGCCAGCAGAGAAGAGACAGGTTCGAGCTCCTACGAGCAGTACTTC. Its translation is CASREETGSSSYEQYF.

Remarks on this clone: An end of the junction does not agree with germline; a read error may underlie this. The gene calls are TRBV30 and TRBJ2-3; the D gene is possibly TRBD2 (5 bases). Germline V gene sequence: CDR1 GTSNPN, CDR2 SVGIG (reference sequence). The CDR3 is 15 amino acids. The DNA for the CDR3 is TGTGCCTGGAGTATCGGCCGGGCTAGCACCGATACGCAGTATTTT. As protein: CAWSIGRASTDTQYF.

The chain uses TRBV18 and TRBJ2-5; TRBD1 agrees at 8 bases. The CDR3 extends over 14 amino acids. Germline CDR1 reads KGHSH; CDR2 reads LQKENI. The ends lost 3 bases at V and 4 bases at J; junction bases unmatched: 4. This CDR3 is CASSPTGAGETQYF. Here the CDR3 DNA reads TGTGCCAGCTCACCGACAGGGGCTGGAGAGACCCAGTACTTC. Complete variable domain (other parts from reference TRBV18 and TRBJ2-5): NAGVMQNPRHLVRRRGQEARLRCSPMKGHSHVYWYRQLPEEGLKFMVYLQKENIIDESGMPKERFSAEFPKEGPSILRIQQVVRGDSAAYFCASSPTGAGETQYFGPGTRLLVL.

The V call is TRBV24-1, the J call TRBJ2-5; D assignment may be TRBD1 or TRBD2 (5 bases each). Germline V gives CDR1 KGHDR, CDR2 SFDVKD. The CDR3 sequence is 17 residues long. V was trimmed by 5 bases and J by 2 bases, leaving 20 bases between them. CDR3 residues: CATSALFGDPPQETQYF. In nucleotides, the CDR3 is TGTGCCACCAGTGCCCTTTTTGGGGACCCGCCGCAAGAGACCCAGTACTTC.

This clone has just one count. The CDR3 DNA sequence: TGTGCCAGCAGACCGGACAGCAATGAGCAGTTCTTC. Its protein is CASRPDSNEQFF. V gene TRBV6-5 combines with J gene TRBJ2-1, with D possibly being TRBD1 (6 bases). Germline values: CDR1 MNHEY, CDR2 SVGAGI. V was trimmed by 6 bases and J by 6 bases, leaving 9 bases between them. The length of the CDR3 is 12 residues.

The gene calls are TRBV11-2 and TRBJ2-1, with unresolved D. V dropped 5 bases and J dropped 6 bases, with 14 bases sitting between them. CDR3 size: 14 residues. Looked up from germline, CDR1 is SGHAT and CDR2 is FQNNGV. CDR3 coding DNA: TGTGCCAGCAGCGCTGCCGTCGGGTTCAATGAGCAGTTCTTC. Its translation is CASSAAVGFNEQFF.

The chain links TRBV7-9 to TRBJ1-2; 7 nucleotides agree with TRBD1. Germline-derived CDR1 and CDR2 are SEHNR and FQNEAQ (reference sequence). The trim removed 1 base at V and 8 bases at J, leaving 13 bases unmatched. The CDR3 consists of 16 residues. CDR3 in DNA: TGTGCCAGCAGCTTAGAGGTGGAGGGGGCCGCCCCGGGCTACACCTTC. This translates into CASSLEVEGAAPGYTF.

The sample holds one count of this clone. The chain uses TRBV29-1 and TRBJ2-7; D is uncertain. The length of the CDR3 is 11 residues. V dropped 6 bases and J dropped 3 bases, with 9 bases sitting between them. Germline lookup yields CDR1 SQVTM and CDR2 ANQGSEA. CDR3 residues: CSVGTGYEQYF. In DNA form, the CDR3 reads TGCAGCGTGGGCACCGGCTACGAGCAGTACTTC.

This chain links TRBV30 with TRBJ1-5; TRBD1 agrees at 9 bases. Germline CDR1 GTSNPN, CDR2 SVGIG (reference sequence). The V segment lost 3 bases and the J segment 6 bases; nucleotides outside the gene matches: 9. The CDR3 is 15 amino acids. CDR3 protein: CAWRSGTGPGQPQHF. Written as DNA, the CDR3 is TGTGCCTGGAGATCAGGGACAGGGCCCGGTCAGCCCCAGCATTTT.

The rearrangement joins TRBV27 to TRBJ2-3, with TRBD2 identical over 7 bases. After removal of 7 bases from V and 2 bases from J, the junction contained 15 bases not matched to a gene. Germline CDR1 MNHEY, CDR2 SMNVEV (reference sequence). This CDR3 contains 17 residues. Here the CDR3 DNA reads TGTGCCAGCACCCCACTCTTTAAGCGGGGTTCCACAGATACGCAGTATTTT. Its protein is CASTPLFKRGSTDTQYF.

About this clone: At the DNA level, this CDR3 is encoded by other sequences in the same sample as well. V usage is TRBV4-3 and J usage is TRBJ1-3, with D unresolved. The CDR3 totals 15 residues. CDR1 is LGHNA, CDR2 YSLEER, per germline. V lost 0 bases, J lost 4 bases, and 10 bases lay in between. CDR3 protein: CASSQDPGSGNTIYF. CDR3 in DNA: TGCGCCAGCAGCCAAGATCCGGGATCAGGAAACACCATATATTTT.

The V gene is TRBV21-1, the J gene TRBJ2-5; no DNA check was done on the table's D call, TRBD1. TRBV21-1 is marked as a pseudogene. The CDR3 contains 14 residues. CDR3 protein: CASSKPDRGKTQYF. The CDR3 DNA follows: TGTGCCAGCAGCAAACCCGACAGGGGAAAGACCCAGTACTTC.

This sequence joins TRBV4-3 and TRBJ2-7, with D perhaps matching TRBD2 (6 bases). The CDR3 is made up of 15 amino acids. The germline V gene has CDR1 LGHNA and CDR2 YSLEER. V dropped 1 base and J dropped 0 bases, with 10 bases sitting between them. The CDR3 nucleotides are TGCGCCAGCAGCCAAGGGAGGGCAAGCTCCTACGAGCAGTACTTC. Its translation is CASSQGRASSYEQYF.

This chain joins TRBV6-1 and TRBJ2-1; 14 positions match TRBD2. Per the germline V gene, CDR1 is MNHNS and CDR2 is SASEGT. V trimming: 2 bases; J trimming: 7 bases; junction bases outside the gene matches: 7. CDR3 length equals 17 residues. The CDR3 is CASSELVGLAGDNEQFF. The CDR3 DNA is TGTGCCAGCAGTGAATTGGTGGGACTAGCGGGGGATAATGAGCAGTTCTTC.

The V gene is TRBV6-5, the J gene TRBJ2-5; D gene unclear. Germline lookup yields CDR1 MNHEY and CDR2 SVGAGI. The CDR3 extends over 15 amino acids. Trimming pared 4 bases from V and 2 bases from J, leaving 14 bases between. In nucleotides, the CDR3 is TGTGCCAGCAGTTTAAACACGGGTGGGCAAGAGACCCAGTACTTC. Amino acids: CASSLNTGGQETQYF.